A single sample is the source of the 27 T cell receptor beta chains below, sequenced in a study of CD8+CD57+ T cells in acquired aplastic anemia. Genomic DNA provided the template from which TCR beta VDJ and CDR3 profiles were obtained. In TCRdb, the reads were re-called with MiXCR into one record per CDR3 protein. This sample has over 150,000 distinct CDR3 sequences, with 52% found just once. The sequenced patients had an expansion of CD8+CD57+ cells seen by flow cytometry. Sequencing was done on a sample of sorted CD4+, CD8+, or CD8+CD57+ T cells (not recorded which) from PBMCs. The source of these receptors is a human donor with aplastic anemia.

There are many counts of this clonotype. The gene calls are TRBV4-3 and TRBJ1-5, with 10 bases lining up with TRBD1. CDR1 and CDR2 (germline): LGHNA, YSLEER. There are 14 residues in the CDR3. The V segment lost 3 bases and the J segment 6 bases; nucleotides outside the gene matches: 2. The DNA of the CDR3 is TGCGCCAGCAGCCAGGACAGGGGGGTTCAGCCCCAGCATTTT. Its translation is CASSQDRGVQPQHF.

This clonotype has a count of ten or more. The CDR3 loop reads CASSLPERANTGELFF. The CDR3 region has the DNA TGTGCCAGCAGCTTACCTGAGAGGGCGAACACCGGGGAGCTGTTTTTT. V gene TRBV7-9 combines with J gene TRBJ2-2; D is possibly TRBD2 (5 bases). This CDR3 region has 16 residues. Germline CDR1 and CDR2: SEHNR and FQNEAQ (reference sequence). V was clipped by 2 bases and J by 0 bases, with 10 bases between them. Based on the CDR3 plus reference TRBV7-9 and TRBJ2-2, the full variable domain is DTGVSQNPRHKITKRGQNVTFRCDPISEHNRLYWYRQTLGQGPEFLTYFQNEAQLEKSRLLSDRFSAERPKGSFSTLEIQRTEQGDSAMYLCASSLPERANTGELFFGEGSRLTVL.

The CDR3 coding sequence is TGTGCCAGCAGTCGGGACACAGCCTACGAGCAGTACTTC. This sequence encodes CASSRDTAYEQYF. The rearrangement joins TRBV2 to TRBJ2-7; TRBD1 might be the D (6 bases). The germline CDR1 and CDR2 sequences are SNHLY and FYNNEI. V lost 5 bases, J lost 2 bases, and 10 bases lay in between. The CDR3 is 13 residues long.

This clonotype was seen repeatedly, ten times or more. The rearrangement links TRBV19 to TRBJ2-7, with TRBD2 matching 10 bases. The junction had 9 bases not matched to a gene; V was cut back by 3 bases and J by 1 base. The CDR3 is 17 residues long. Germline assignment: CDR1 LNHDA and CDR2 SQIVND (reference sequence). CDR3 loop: CASSIWAASGGSYEQYF. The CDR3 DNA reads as TGTGCCAGTAGTATCTGGGCGGCTAGCGGGGGATCCTACGAGCAGTACTTC.

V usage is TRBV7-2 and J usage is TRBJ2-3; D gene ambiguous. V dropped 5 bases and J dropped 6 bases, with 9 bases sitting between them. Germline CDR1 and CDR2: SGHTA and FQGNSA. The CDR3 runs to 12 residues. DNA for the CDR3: TGTGCCAGCAGCGTAGAACAGGATACGCAGTATTTT. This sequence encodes CASSVEQDTQYF.

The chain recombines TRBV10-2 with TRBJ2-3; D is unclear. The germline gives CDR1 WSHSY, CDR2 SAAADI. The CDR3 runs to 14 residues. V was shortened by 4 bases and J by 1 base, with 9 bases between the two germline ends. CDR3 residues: CASSGAPRTDTQYF. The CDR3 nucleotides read TGCGCCAGCAGTGGGGCCCCGCGCACAGATACGCAGTATTTT.

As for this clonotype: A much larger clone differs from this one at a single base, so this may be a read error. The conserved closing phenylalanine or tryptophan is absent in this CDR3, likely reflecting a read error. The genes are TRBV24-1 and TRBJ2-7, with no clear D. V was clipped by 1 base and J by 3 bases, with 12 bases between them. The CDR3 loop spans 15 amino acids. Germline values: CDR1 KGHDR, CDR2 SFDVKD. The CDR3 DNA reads TGTGCCACCAGTGATTTCACAGCCAGAGGCTACGAGCAGTACCTC. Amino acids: CATSDFTARGYEQYL.

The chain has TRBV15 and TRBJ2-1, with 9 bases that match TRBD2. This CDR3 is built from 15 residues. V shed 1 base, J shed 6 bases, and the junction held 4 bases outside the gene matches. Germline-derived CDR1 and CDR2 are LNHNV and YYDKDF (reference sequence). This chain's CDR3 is CATSRVSGGRNEQFF. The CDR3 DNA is TGTGCCACCAGCAGAGTTAGCGGGGGCCGCAATGAGCAGTTCTTC. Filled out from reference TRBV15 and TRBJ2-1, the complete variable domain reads DAMVIQNPRYQVTQFGKPVTLSCSQTLNHNVMYWYQQKSSQAPKLLFHYYDKDFNNEADTPDNFQSRRPNTSFCFLDIRSPGLGDTAMYLCATSRVSGGRNEQFFGPGTRLTVL.

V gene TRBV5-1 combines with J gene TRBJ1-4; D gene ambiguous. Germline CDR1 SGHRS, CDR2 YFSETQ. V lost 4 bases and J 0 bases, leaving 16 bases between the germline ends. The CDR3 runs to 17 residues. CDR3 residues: CASSPNVGSATNEKLFF. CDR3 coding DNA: TGCGCCAGCAGCCCCAACGTCGGTAGCGCAACTAATGAAAAACTGTTTTTT.

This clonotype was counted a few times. The CDR3 DNA is TGTGCCACCCGACCGGATTACTATGGCTACACCTTC. Its translation is CATRPDYYGYTF. This chain connects TRBV12-3 or TRBV12-4 to TRBJ1-2; D is unresolved. The CDR3 runs 12 residues. V shed 10 bases and J shed 3 bases, with 12 bases lying between them.

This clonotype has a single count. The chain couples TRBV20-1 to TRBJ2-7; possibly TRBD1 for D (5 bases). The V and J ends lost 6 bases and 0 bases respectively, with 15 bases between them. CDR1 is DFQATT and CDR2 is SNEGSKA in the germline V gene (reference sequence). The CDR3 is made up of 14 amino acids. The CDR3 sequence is CSALRQRHSYEQYF. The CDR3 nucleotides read TGCAGTGCATTACGACAGCGTCACTCCTACGAGCAGTACTTC.

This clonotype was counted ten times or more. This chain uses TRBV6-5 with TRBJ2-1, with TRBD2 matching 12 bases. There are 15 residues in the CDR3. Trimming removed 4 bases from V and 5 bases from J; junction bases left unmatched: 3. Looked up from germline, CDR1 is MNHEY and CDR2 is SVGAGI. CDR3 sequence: CASSFTSGGNNEQFF. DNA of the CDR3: TGTGCCAGCAGTTTTACTAGCGGGGGGAACAATGAGCAGTTCTTC.

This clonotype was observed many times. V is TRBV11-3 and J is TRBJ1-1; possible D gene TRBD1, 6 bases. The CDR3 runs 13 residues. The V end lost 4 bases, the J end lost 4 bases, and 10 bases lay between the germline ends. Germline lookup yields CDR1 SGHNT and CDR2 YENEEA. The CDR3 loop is CASSSDRSTEAFF. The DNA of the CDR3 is TGTGCCAGCAGCTCCGACAGGTCCACTGAAGCTTTCTTT.

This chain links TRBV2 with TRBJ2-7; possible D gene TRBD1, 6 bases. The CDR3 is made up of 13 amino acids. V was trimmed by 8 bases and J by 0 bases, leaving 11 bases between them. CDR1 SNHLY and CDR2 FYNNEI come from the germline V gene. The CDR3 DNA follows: TGTGCCAGCGGTACAGGGAGCTCCTACGAGCAGTACTTC. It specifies CASGTGSSYEQYF.

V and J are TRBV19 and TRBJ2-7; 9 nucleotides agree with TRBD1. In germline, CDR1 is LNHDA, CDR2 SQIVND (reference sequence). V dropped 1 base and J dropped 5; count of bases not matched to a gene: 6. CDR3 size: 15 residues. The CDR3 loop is CASSIGGTGTDEQYF. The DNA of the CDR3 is TGTGCCAGTAGTATAGGGGGGACAGGGACGGACGAGCAGTACTTC.

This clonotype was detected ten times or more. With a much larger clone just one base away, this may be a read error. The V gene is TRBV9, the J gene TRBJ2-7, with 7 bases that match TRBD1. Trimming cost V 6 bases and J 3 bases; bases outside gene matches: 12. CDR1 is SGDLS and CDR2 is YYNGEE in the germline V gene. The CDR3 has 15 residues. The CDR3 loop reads CASNPLGAGGYEQYF. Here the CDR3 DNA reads TGTGCCAGCAACCCCCTCGGCGCAGGGGGCTACGAGCAGTACTTC.

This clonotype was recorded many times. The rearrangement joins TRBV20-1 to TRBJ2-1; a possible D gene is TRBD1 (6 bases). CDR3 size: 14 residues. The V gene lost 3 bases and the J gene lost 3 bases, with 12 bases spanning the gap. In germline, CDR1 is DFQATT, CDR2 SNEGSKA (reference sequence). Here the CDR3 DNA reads TGCAGTGCTAGTGGGGACAAAGACTACAATGAGCAGTTCTTC. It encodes CSASGDKDYNEQFF.

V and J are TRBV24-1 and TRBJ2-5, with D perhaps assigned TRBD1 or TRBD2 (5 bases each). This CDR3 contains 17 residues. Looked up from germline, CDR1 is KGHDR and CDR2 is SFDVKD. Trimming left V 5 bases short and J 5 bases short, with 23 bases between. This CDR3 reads CATSGDPGTAFGETQYF. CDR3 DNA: TGTGCCACCAGTGGCGATCCCGGGACCGCCTTTGGTGAGACCCAGTACTTC.

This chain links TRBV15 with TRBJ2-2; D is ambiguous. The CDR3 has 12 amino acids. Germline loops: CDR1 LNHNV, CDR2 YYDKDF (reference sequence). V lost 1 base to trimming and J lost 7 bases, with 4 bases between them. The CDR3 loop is CATSRAVGELFF. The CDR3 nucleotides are TGTGCCACCAGCAGAGCTGTCGGGGAGCTGTTTTTT.

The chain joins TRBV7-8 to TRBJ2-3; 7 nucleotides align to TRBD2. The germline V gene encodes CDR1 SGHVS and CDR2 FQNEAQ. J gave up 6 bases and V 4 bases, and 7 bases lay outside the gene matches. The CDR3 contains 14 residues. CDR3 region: CASSWRLATDTQYF. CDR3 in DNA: TGTGCCAGCAGCTGGCGACTAGCCACGGATACGCAGTATTTT.

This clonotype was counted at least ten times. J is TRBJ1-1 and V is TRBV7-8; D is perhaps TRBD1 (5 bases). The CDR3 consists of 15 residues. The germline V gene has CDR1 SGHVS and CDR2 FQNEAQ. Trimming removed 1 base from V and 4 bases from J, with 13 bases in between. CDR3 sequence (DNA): TGTGCCAGCAGCTTAGGCTCTGGGGCGACCACTGAAGCTTTCTTT. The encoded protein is CASSLGSGATTEAFF.

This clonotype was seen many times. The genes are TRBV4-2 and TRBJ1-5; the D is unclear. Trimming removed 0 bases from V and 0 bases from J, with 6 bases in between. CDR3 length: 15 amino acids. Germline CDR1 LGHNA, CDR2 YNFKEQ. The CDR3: CASSQEVFSNQPQHF. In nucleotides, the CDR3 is TGTGCCAGCAGCCAAGAGGTATTTAGCAATCAGCCCCAGCATTTT.

CDR3: CASSMLEGEQYF. The DNA for the CDR3 is TGTGCCAGCAGCATGTTGGAGGGCGAGCAGTACTTC. The rearrangement joins TRBV7-2 to TRBJ2-7, with D tentatively TRBD2 (6 bases). The CDR3 is made up of 12 amino acids. Germline V gives CDR1 SGHTA, CDR2 FQGNSA. V was pared by 5 bases and J by 6 bases, with 11 bases between.

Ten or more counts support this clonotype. This CDR3 is CASSLDSGAFFDTDTQYF. The CDR3 DNA reads TGTGCCAGCAGCCTCGATAGCGGGGCCTTCTTTGACACAGATACGCAGTATTTT. The chain is built from TRBV14 and TRBJ2-3; 8 bases map to TRBD2. The CDR3 has 18 amino acids. Trimming at V came to 4 bases and at J to 2 bases, leaving 14 bases not matched to a gene. Germline CDR1 reads SGHDN; CDR2 reads FVKESK.

The CDR3 region has the DNA TGTGCCAGTAGTATATCGTTGGGAGTCAATTCACCCCTCCACTTT. This encodes CASSISLGVNSPLHF. The chain couples TRBV19 to TRBJ1-6; no clear D. The ends were cut back, 2 bases at V and 7 bases at J, with 12 bases in the middle. This CDR3 comprises 15 residues. Germline values: CDR1 LNHDA, CDR2 SQIVND (reference sequence).

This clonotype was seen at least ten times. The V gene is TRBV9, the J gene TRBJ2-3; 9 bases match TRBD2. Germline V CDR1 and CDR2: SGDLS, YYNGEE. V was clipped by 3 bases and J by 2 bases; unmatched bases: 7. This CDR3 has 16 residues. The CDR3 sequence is CASSAQSGGHTDTQYF. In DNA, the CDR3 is TGTGCCAGCAGCGCCCAAAGCGGGGGGCACACAGATACGCAGTATTTT.

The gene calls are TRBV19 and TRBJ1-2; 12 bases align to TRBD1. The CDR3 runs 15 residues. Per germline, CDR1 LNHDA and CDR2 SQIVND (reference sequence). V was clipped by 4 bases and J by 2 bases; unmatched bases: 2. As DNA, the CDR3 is TGTGCCAGTAGTACCGGGACAGGGGGCAACTATGGCTACACCTTC. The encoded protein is CASSTGTGGNYGYTF.